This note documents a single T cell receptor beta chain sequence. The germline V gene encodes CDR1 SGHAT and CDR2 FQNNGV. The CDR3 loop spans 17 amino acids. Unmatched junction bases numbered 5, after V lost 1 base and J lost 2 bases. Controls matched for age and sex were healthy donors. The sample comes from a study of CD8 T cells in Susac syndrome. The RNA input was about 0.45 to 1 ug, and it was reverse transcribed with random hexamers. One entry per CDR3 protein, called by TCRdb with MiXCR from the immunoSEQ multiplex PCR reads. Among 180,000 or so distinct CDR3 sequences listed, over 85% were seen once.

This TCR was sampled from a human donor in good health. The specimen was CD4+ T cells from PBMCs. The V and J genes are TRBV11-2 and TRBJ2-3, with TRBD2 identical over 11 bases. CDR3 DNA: TGTGCCAGCAGCTTAGTTGGGACTAGCGGTTACACAGATACGCAGTATTTT. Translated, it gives CASSLVGTSGYTDTQYF. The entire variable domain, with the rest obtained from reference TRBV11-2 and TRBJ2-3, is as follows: EAGVAQSPRYKIIEKRQSVAFWCNPISGHATLYWYQQILGQGPKLLIQFQNNGVVDDSQLPKDRFSAERLKGVDSTLKIQPAKLEDSAVYLCASSLVGTSGYTDTQYFGPGTRLTVL.